This record concerns one T cell receptor (beta chain) sequence. Original processing notes: Reference gene primer amplification gave nucleated cell count estimates. Assay used: immunoSEQ multiplex PCR; TCRdb lists only in-frame clones, some missing. From that table come the V and J calls and clone size; the DNA was used to work out D and trimming. The sample consists of around 230,000 clones, about 84% of them appearing once. The data originate from a study of blood T cell repertoires in COVID-19. Across the whole study: The United States, Italy and Spain supplied acute and convalescent COVID-19 samples. The cDNA or gDNA used as material had been derived from T cells, B-cell-depleted T cells, or PBMCs.

This CDR3 contains 17 residues. Germline CDR1 reads SGHNT; CDR2 reads YENEEA. The V segment lost 1 base and the J segment 2 bases; nucleotides outside the gene matches: 6. The receptor's source is a woman of 80 years or more with acute or convalescent COVID-19. Source material: peripheral blood. The chain is built from TRBV11-3 and TRBJ2-1; 9 positions agree with TRBD1. CDR3: CASSLGLGQGPYNEQFF. As DNA, the CDR3 is TGTGCCAGCAGCTTAGGGCTGGGACAGGGACCCTACAATGAGCAGTTCTTC.